Below, 2 T cell receptor beta chains from the same sample are listed, as sequenced in a study of OX40 agonist ivuxolimab in advanced cancers. Assay used: immunoSEQ multiplex PCR; TCRdb lists only in-frame clones, some missing. This sample has approximately 89,000 clones, with roughly 90% found just once. The sequences come from CD4+ or CD8+ T cells sorted from blood, collected in a trial of the OX40 agonist ivuxolimab. The source of these receptors is an adult with an advanced solid tumor such as melanoma, head and neck, liver or kidney cancer.

J is TRBJ1-1 and V is TRBV6-5, with unresolved D. V was clipped by 2 bases and J by 0 bases, with 10 bases between them. The CDR3 runs 15 residues. CDR1 is MNHEY and CDR2 is SVGAGI in the germline V gene. CDR3 protein: CASSYSRLMNTEAFF. CDR3 bases: TGTGCCAGCAGTTACAGCAGATTAATGAACACTGAAGCTTTCTTT.

This clone occurred once. This chain links TRBV4-2 with TRBJ2-7; 9 bases fit TRBD2. CDR1 and CDR2 (germline): LGHNA, YNFKEQ. This CDR3 region has 16 residues. V gave up 0 bases and J gave up 3 bases; unmatched junction bases: 6. This CDR3 is CASSQDLAGDLYEQYF. Here the CDR3 DNA reads TGTGCCAGCAGCCAAGATTTAGCGGGGGACCTCTACGAGCAGTACTTC.